The subject of this entry is one T cell receptor (beta chain). The sample is drawn from a study of blood T cell repertoires in COVID-19. Study summary: Samples of COVID-19 (acute and convalescent) were obtained from the United States, Italy and Spain. PBMCs, B-cell-depleted T cells, or T cells were the source of the cDNA or gDNA that made up the material.

CDR1 SQVTM and CDR2 ANQGSEA come from the germline V gene. With V trimmed by 6 bases and J by 7 bases, 8 bases remained unmatched. This CDR3 is built from 13 residues. Original data processing: Estimation of nucleated cell counts relied on the amplification of reference gene primers. TCRdb's copy holds only in-frame clones and misses some; the assay was immunoSEQ multiplex PCR. V, J and clone size were drawn from that table, and D and trimming were deduced from the DNA. This table holds 110,000 to 150,000 clones, around 82% found once. This sequence was found in a human donor in a cohort sampled during active COVID-19. The chain employs TRBV29-1 and TRBJ1-5, with 8 bases lining up with TRBD1. Material for sequencing was peripheral blood. For the CDR3, the DNA is TGCAGCGTCGGACAGGGTTTCGGACAGCCCCAGCATTTT. It codes for CSVGQGFGQPQHF.